This T cell receptor beta chain comes out of a study of identifying expanded T cells in peripheral blood. General study findings and limits: Over about two and four weeks, about 15 and 19 clones changed, versus more than 1 between replicates.

Healthy donors had no documented immune events, such as infections, while sampled. Profiled with immunoSEQ multiplex PCR; TCRdb holds only in-frame clones, not every one. The sample yields approximately 91,000 clones, approximately 88% seen once. CDR1 is LNHDA, CDR2 SQIVND, per germline (reference sequence). The CDR3 extends over 17 amino acids. Trimming at V came to 0 bases and at J to 6 bases, leaving 10 bases not matched to a gene. As to this clone: Its cognate antigen is unknown.

The rearrangement links TRBV19 to TRBJ2-3; 9 positions agree with TRBD2. The material sequenced was blood. This TCR derives from a person between 18 and 70 years old in good health. The CDR3 DNA sequence: TGTGCCAGTAGTATAGATTCGTTAGCGGGAGTCGATGATACGCAGTATTTT. It yields the protein CASSIDSLAGVDDTQYF.